The T cell receptor (beta chain) described here comes from a study of T cell responses to AZD1222 COVID-19 vaccine. In the case of this clone: Its antigen is not known.

Germline CDR1 is MNHEY and CDR2 is SVGAGI. The V segment lost 8 bases and the J segment 4 bases; nucleotides outside the gene matches: 3. This CDR3 has 12 amino acids. Study-wide points: Possibly, clonal diversity was underestimated; donors were largely white British and included more females. Spike-wide coverage was observed for vaccine-associated CD4 TCRs, with dominant responses at 160-218 and 743-854. At baseline, just five or six AZD1222 recipients tested seropositive. Repertoire sampling happened only post peak T cell response.

Assay: immunoSEQ multiplex PCR; the TCRdb copy retains only in-frame clones and omits some. The data hold about 150,000 clones, with more than 85% observed a single time. Sequenced here: peripheral blood, sampled 28 days after the second AZD1222 dose. This chain connects TRBV6-5 to TRBJ2-7; 9 bases align to TRBD1. The sequence was obtained from an adult who received the AZD1222 COVID-19 vaccine. The CDR3 sequence: CASHGTGYEQYF. The CDR3 DNA reads as TGTGCCAGCCACGGGACAGGGTACGAGCAGTACTTC.